What follows are 32 T cell receptor beta chains derived from one specimen sequenced in a study of breast tumors, draining lymph nodes, adjacent tissues. Breast cancer patients provided tissue from their axillary draining lymph nodes. TCRdb reanalysed the multiplex PCR reads using MiXCR and keeps one entry per CDR3 protein. The sample holds approximately 280,000 distinct CDR3 sequences, roughly 30% seen once. Material: axillary lymph node tissue. The receptors stem from a female donor with breast cancer. Some clones in this sample may be carry-over from other donors' samples.

This clonotype was recorded at least ten times. The chain has TRBV6-1 and TRBJ2-7; possible D gene TRBD1, 6 bases. CDR3 size: 11 residues. The germline V gene encodes CDR1 MNHNS and CDR2 SASEGT. Trimming shortened V by 5 bases and J by 5 bases, and 7 bases separated the two germline ends. The DNA for the CDR3 is TGTGCCAGCAGTAGACAGGACGAGCAGTACTTC. Translation: CASSRQDEQYF.

This clonotype was observed a handful of times. The chain links TRBV6-5 to TRBJ2-1; no clear D. The V end was cut by 2 bases, the J end by 8 bases, with 10 bases between. The germline CDR1 and CDR2 sequences are MNHEY and SVGAGI. This CDR3 contains 13 residues. CDR3 loop: CASSYGASDEQFF. The CDR3 DNA follows: TGTGCCAGCAGTTACGGCGCCAGCGATGAGCAGTTCTTC.

The chain combines TRBV6-6 with TRBJ2-3; 8 positions match TRBD2. J lost 4 bases, V lost 4 bases, and 7 bases had no gene match. CDR1 MNHNY and CDR2 SVGAGI come from the germline V gene (reference sequence). This CDR3 comprises 15 residues. The CDR3 sequence is CASSSVVAGSDTQYF. As DNA, the CDR3 is TGTGCCAGCAGTTCCGTCGTAGCGGGATCAGATACGCAGTATTTT.

The rearrangement uses TRBV19 and TRBJ1-1, with TRBD1 identical over 7 bases. The CDR3 totals 16 residues. The germline V gene has CDR1 LNHDA and CDR2 SQIVND (reference sequence). The ends lost 0 bases at V and 6 bases at J; junction bases unmatched: 10. The CDR3 protein is CASSIDPTGYRPEAFF. The CDR3, as DNA: TGTGCCAGTAGTATAGATCCGACAGGGTATCGCCCTGAAGCTTTCTTT. Full variable domain (remainder filled in from reference TRBV19 and TRBJ1-1): DGGITQSPKYLFRKEGQNVTLSCEQNLNHDAMYWYRQDPGQGLRLIYYSQIVNDFQKGDIAEGYSVSREKKESFPLTVTSAQKNPTAFYLCASSIDPTGYRPEAFFGQGTRLTVV.

This clonotype was seen at least ten times. The rearrangement links TRBV7-2 to TRBJ2-5, with TRBD2 as a possible D gene (6 bases). Looked up from germline, CDR1 is SGHTA and CDR2 is FQGNSA. The CDR3 covers 16 residues. The V end lost 2 bases, the J end lost 5 bases, and 18 bases lay between the germline ends. This CDR3 reads CASSLRWGSRGETQYF. As DNA, the CDR3 is TGTGCCAGCAGCTTACGGTGGGGTAGCCGGGGGGAGACCCAGTACTTC.

In its sample, this clonotype was seen a few times. The chain combines TRBV4-1 with TRBJ2-2; TRBD2 matches at 10 bases. This CDR3 comprises 17 residues. From germline, CDR1 is MGHRA and CDR2 YSYEKL. The V and J ends lost 1 base and 4 bases, in that order; junction bases with no gene match: 6. CDR3 nucleotides: TGCGCCAGCAGCCAAGTCCCGGGGACTAGCGTCACCGGGGAGCTGTTTTTT. Protein product: CASSQVPGTSVTGELFF.

Details on this clonotype: This sequence may be a read error, since a much larger clone differs from it by one base. In this CDR3 the conserved last residue, phenylalanine or tryptophan, is missing, so a read error is likely. The chain links TRBV5-1 to TRBJ2-5; 7 bases map to TRBD2. Unmatched junction bases numbered 5, after V lost 4 bases and J lost 5 bases. This CDR3 has 13 amino acids. The V gene's germline CDR1 is SGHRS and CDR2 YFSETQ. CDR3 loop: CASSIGLGETQYS. CDR3 bases: TGCGCCAGCAGCATCGGACTAGGGGAGACCCAGTACTCC.

A note on this clonotype: No conserved phenylalanine or tryptophan is present at the end of the CDR3, so a read error is the likely explanation. The DNA is left out, because the CDR3 cannot be placed on it with certainty; the CDR3 is given as TCRdb lists it. The chain links TRBV6-2 or TRBV6-3 to TRBJ2-1; TRBD1 is taken as the D call from the table, unchecked against the DNA. The germline gives CDR1 MNHEY, CDR2 SVGEGT. The CDR3 is 13 amino acids in total, end residues counted. The CDR3 spells CASRQDGGNEQTL.

The genes are TRBV4-2 and TRBJ2-2; 11 bases align to TRBD2. Germline trimming cut 1 base from V and 0 bases from J; bases unmatched to any gene: 4. The V gene's germline CDR1 is LGHNA and CDR2 YNFKEQ. The CDR3 covers 18 residues. Written as DNA, the CDR3 is TGTGCCAGCAGCCAAGCCGATAGCGGGAGGGCGAACACCGGGGAGCTGTTTTTT. Residues: CASSQADSGRANTGELFF.

The rearrangement joins TRBV29-1 to TRBJ1-1; a possible D gene is TRBD1 (5 bases). V was shortened by 2 bases and J by 4 bases, with 17 bases between the two germline ends. Germline assignment: CDR1 SQVTM and CDR2 ANQGSEA. The CDR3 length is 15 residues. DNA for the CDR3: TGCAGCGTTGAACACGGCTTCCGGGGGAGCACTGAAGCTTTCTTT. Its translation: CSVEHGFRGSTEAFF. Full variable domain (remainder filled in from reference TRBV29-1 and TRBJ1-1): SAVISQKPSRDICQRGTSLTIQCQVDSQVTMMFWYRQQPGQSLTLIATANQGSEATYESGFVIDKFPISRPNLTFSTLTVSNMSPEDSSIYLCSVEHGFRGSTEAFFGQGTRLTVV.

To note about this clonotype: A read error may explain this, as a much larger clone is one base away. The gene calls are TRBV6-5 and TRBJ2-3; 9 nucleotides align to TRBD1. The length of the CDR3 is 15 residues. Trimming took 5 bases from V and 0 from J; bases not matched to a gene: 3. CDR1 is MNHEY, CDR2 SVGAGI, per germline. The CDR3 region has the DNA TGTGCCAGCAGTCACAGGGGGCCAAGCACAGATACGCAGTATTTT. This translates into CASSHRGPSTDTQYF.

V gene TRBV20-1 combines with J gene TRBJ1-6; D remains ambiguous. The CDR3 extends over 16 amino acids. Trimming took 6 bases from V and 2 from J, leaving 17 bases between them. Germline CDR1 and CDR2: DFQATT and SNEGSKA (reference sequence). The CDR3 DNA reads TGCAGTGCCAGACTAGCGGGAGGGCCCTATAATTCACCCCTCCACTTT. Amino acids: CSARLAGGPYNSPLHF.

A word on this clonotype: The conserved closing phenylalanine or tryptophan is absent in this CDR3, likely reflecting a read error. Because the CDR3's place on the DNA is in doubt, the DNA is left out and the CDR3 is given as listed by TCRdb. The rearrangement uses TRBV6-4 and TRBJ2-1. From its first to its last residue, the CDR3 has 8 amino acids. The germline V gene has CDR1 MRHNA and CDR2 SNTAGT. The CDR3 spells CASSDYVG.

This clonotype was counted ten times or more. The chain couples TRBV19 to TRBJ2-3, with 9 bases aligning to TRBD1. CDR3 length: 15 amino acids. Germline lookup yields CDR1 LNHDA and CDR2 SQIVND (reference sequence). The V gene end was trimmed by 5 bases and the J gene end by 1 base; junction bases not matched to a gene: 4. CDR3 in DNA: TGTGCCAGTAGTTCCTGGGACAGGGGCACAGATACGCAGTATTTT. Protein: CASSSWDRGTDTQYF.

Concerning this clonotype: Germline and junction disagree at one end, which may indicate a read error. The chain couples TRBV4-2 to TRBJ1-3; D uncertain. Germline V gene data show CDR1 as LGHNA and CDR2 as YNFKEQ. This CDR3 spans 15 amino acids. The CDR3 DNA sequence: TGTGCCAGCAGCCAAGCCCCTTACTCTGGAGACACCATATATTTT. This gives the protein CASSQAPYSGDTIYF.

Many counts were recorded for this clonotype. The chain recombines TRBV20-1 with TRBJ2-7; D remains ambiguous. Per the germline V gene, CDR1 is DFQATT and CDR2 is SNEGSKA (reference sequence). Trimming took off 6 bases at V and 0 bases at J, with 15 bases between the two ends. The CDR3 has 14 amino acids. DNA of the CDR3: TGCAGTGCGCTAGGAGAGACTCTCTCCTACGAGCAGTACTTC. Amino acids: CSALGETLSYEQYF.

Ten or more counts support this clonotype. The chain uses TRBV10-2 and TRBJ2-7; 9 nucleotides line up with TRBD2. Germline V CDR1 and CDR2: WSHSY, SAAADI. V gave up 4 bases and J gave up 6 bases; unmatched junction bases: 7. The CDR3 consists of 14 residues. The DNA of the CDR3 is TGCGCCAGCAGTGTAGGTAGCGGGAGACCCGAGCAGTACTTC. Translating gives CASSVGSGRPEQYF.

This clonotype showed up just a few times. This sequence joins TRBV28 and TRBJ2-3, with D unresolved. Between the trimmed V and J ends, which lost 8 bases and 6 bases, there was a span of 15 bases. The CDR3 is made up of 13 amino acids. Looked up from germline, CDR1 is MDHEN and CDR2 is SYDVKM. The CDR3 reads CASCDGTRDTQYF. The CDR3 DNA sequence: TGTGCCAGCTGCGACGGAACGAGGGATACGCAGTATTTT.

With regard to this clonotype: A much larger clone is a single base away; this may be a read error. V usage is TRBV14 and J usage is TRBJ2-5; D might be TRBD1 or TRBD2, each matching 5 bases. In germline, CDR1 is SGHDN, CDR2 FVKESK. Trimming took off 0 bases at V and 4 bases at J, with 15 bases between the two ends. The CDR3 sequence is 16 residues long. CDR3 protein: CASSQERDPYRETQYF. CDR3 nucleotides: TGTGCCAGCAGCCAAGAGAGGGACCCATACCGAGAGACCCAGTACTTC.

Concerning this clonotype itself: A single base separates this from a much larger clone, so it may be a read error. The V gene is TRBV6-6, the J gene TRBJ1-4; 9 bases are shared with TRBD1. CDR1 and CDR2 from the germline V gene are MNHNY and SVGAGI (reference sequence). V lost 8 bases and J lost 6; bases outside the gene matches: 16. The CDR3 covers 17 residues. CDR3 residues: CASSSGQGLGIHEKLFF. In DNA, the CDR3 is TGTGCCAGCTCAAGCGGACAGGGGCTGGGGATACATGAAAAACTGTTTTTT.

This clonotype was detected ten times or more. CDR3 nucleotides: TGCGCCAGCAGCTTGGAGCAGCTGGTTAACAATGAGCAGTTCTTC. Amino acids: CASSLEQLVNNEQFF. The gene calls are TRBV5-1 and TRBJ2-1; unclear D gene. The CDR3 sequence is 15 residues long. Trimming stripped 0 bases from V and 5 bases from J, with 12 bases between. CDR1 is SGHRS, CDR2 YFSETQ, per germline.

In its sample, this clonotype was seen once. The genes are TRBV6-5 and TRBJ2-5; 8 bases fit TRBD2. The CDR3 covers 12 residues. The V segment lost 8 bases and the J segment 7 bases; nucleotides outside the gene matches: 6. Germline V gives CDR1 MNHEY, CDR2 SVGAGI. The CDR3 DNA is TGTGCCAGCGGGCCCGGGAGGGCGACCCAGTACTTC. It is translated as CASGPGRATQYF.

This clonotype was found many times. The J gene is TRBJ2-3, the V gene TRBV24-1; D possibly corresponds to TRBD2 (6 bases). The CDR3 consists of 15 residues. Germline V lookup: CDR1 KGHDR, CDR2 SFDVKD. With 1 base removed from V and 0 bases from J, the gap between germline ends came to 7 bases. CDR3 DNA sequence: TGTGCCACCAGTGATTTCGGGGGAAGCACAGATACGCAGTATTTT. This gives the protein CATSDFGGSTDTQYF.

This clonotype was found many times. The rearrangement uses TRBV6-2 or TRBV6-3 and TRBJ1-6, with 9 bases that match TRBD1. V gave up 6 bases and J gave up 10 bases; unmatched junction bases: 13. The CDR3 covers 16 residues. Germline V gives CDR1 MNHEY, CDR2 SVGEGT. CDR3 in DNA: TGTGCCAGCAGCCTGGACAGGGGTCGCTCGGGATCACCCCTCCACTTT. Residues: CASSLDRGRSGSPLHF.

Notes on this clonotype: The missing conserved phenylalanine or tryptophan at the end of this CDR3 makes a read error likely. This chain joins TRBV15 and TRBJ2-7; TRBD1 aligns across 7 bases. The CDR3 loop spans 13 amino acids. CDR1 and CDR2 from the germline V gene are LNHNV and YYDKDF (reference sequence). CDR3 nucleotide sequence: TGTGCTACCAGCGTACGAAACAGGGGCGAGCAGTACCTC. Protein sequence: CATSVRNRGEQYL.

CDR3 protein: CASSVAGGPIEQFF. The CDR3, as DNA: TGTGCCAGCAGTGTAGCGGGAGGGCCGATTGAGCAGTTCTTC. The V gene is TRBV27, the J gene TRBJ2-1; 11 bases align to TRBD2. The germline V gene encodes CDR1 MNHEY and CDR2 SMNVEV (reference sequence). J was trimmed by 9 bases and V by 5 bases; bases with no gene match: 6. This CDR3 comprises 14 residues.

Comments on this clonotype: A read error is possible here, since a much larger clone lies one base away. Here the CDR3 reads CASSMGQGYMSTQYF. The CDR3 coding sequence is TGTGCCAGTAGTATGGGACAGGGGTATATGAGTACGCAGTATTTT. The genes are TRBV19 and TRBJ2-3; 10 bases match TRBD1. The J segment lost 8 bases and the V segment lost 3 bases, leaving 8 bases of the junction unmatched. The CDR3 has 15 residues. Germline CDR1 is LNHDA and CDR2 is SQIVND (reference sequence).

This clonotype showed up many times. This chain links TRBV7-3 with TRBJ2-1, with 7 bases aligning to TRBD2. V was pared by 1 base and J by 8 bases, with 5 bases of the junction left unmatched. The germline V gene has CDR1 SGHTA and CDR2 FQGTGA. The CDR3 contains 14 residues. The CDR3 nucleotides are TGTGCCAGCAGCTTAAACCCCGCGGGGGATGAGCAGTTCTTC. Protein product: CASSLNPAGDEQFF. Complete variable domain (other parts from reference TRBV7-3 and TRBJ2-1): GAGVSQTPSNKVTEKGKYVELRCDPISGHTALYWYRQSLGQGPEFLIYFQGTGAADDSGLPNDRFFAVRPEGSVSTLKIQRTERGDSAVYLCASSLNPAGDEQFFGPGTRLTVL.

This rearrangement joins TRBV28 to TRBJ1-2; TRBD1 matches at 7 bases. CDR1 and CDR2 from the germline V gene are MDHEN and SYDVKM. Unmatched junction bases numbered 11, after V lost 6 bases and J lost 4 bases. The CDR3 is 15 amino acids. CDR3 coding DNA: TGTGCCAGCAGCCGAACAGGGGCGCGTGTCTATGGCTACACCTTC. It is translated as CASSRTGARVYGYTF.

Many counts were recorded for this clonotype. The V call is TRBV9, the J call TRBJ2-3, with D unclear. This CDR3 is 13 amino acids long. The germline CDR1 and CDR2 sequences are SGDLS and YYNGEE. Trimming stripped 3 bases from V and 2 bases from J, with 7 bases between. CDR3: CASSADPTDTQYF. The CDR3 nucleotides read TGTGCCAGCAGCGCAGACCCCACAGATACGCAGTATTTT.

At least ten counts were recorded for this clonotype. This sequence joins TRBV20-1 and TRBJ2-1, with 8 bases identical to TRBD2. J was trimmed by 5 bases and V by 5 bases; bases with no gene match: 5. Germline loops: CDR1 DFQATT, CDR2 SNEGSKA (reference sequence). This CDR3 region has 13 residues. The CDR3 sequence: CSASGRANNEQFF. The CDR3 nucleotides are TGCAGTGCTTCCGGGAGGGCCAACAATGAGCAGTTCTTC.

This clonotype was counted a few times. This may arise from a read error, as a much more abundant clone is one base away. Given the absence of the conserved phenylalanine or tryptophan at the CDR3 end, a read error is likely. The chain carries TRBV7-7 and TRBJ2-5, with D maybe TRBD1 (6 bases). The CDR3 is 14 residues long. Per germline, CDR1 SSHAT and CDR2 FNYEAQ (reference sequence). The CDR3 here is CASSLTGMQETQYL. CDR3 sequence (DNA): TGTGCTAGCAGCTTAACAGGGATGCAAGAGACCCAGTACCTC.